The sequence of this T cell receptor (beta chain) was determined in a study of blood T cell repertoires in COVID-19. Across the study: Italy, Spain and the United States were the sources of the convalescent and acute COVID-19 samples. Sources were T cells, B-cell-depleted T cells, or PBMCs; the material itself was cDNA or gDNA.

TCRdb's copy holds only in-frame clones and misses some; the assay was immunoSEQ multiplex PCR. Found here are around 130,000 clones, more than 90% of them singletons; the top ten hold roughly 3.7%. The CDR3 spans 13 residues. V trimming: 6 bases; J trimming: 2 bases; junction bases outside the gene matches: 2. CDR1 LNHDA and CDR2 SQIVND come from the germline V gene (reference sequence). The sequenced material came from peripheral blood. The J gene is TRBJ1-1, the V gene TRBV19; 8 nucleotides align to TRBD1. The sequence derives from a man aged 45 to 65 with active COVID-19. CDR3 DNA sequence: TGTGCCAGTAGGGGACAGGAAAACACTGAAGCTTTCTTT. This codes for CASRGQENTEAFF.